The present T cell receptor beta chain was sequenced within a study of human T cells and chemical hapten exposure. Across the study: It was small differences in pooled library volume that mainly caused per-sample TCR yields to vary.

CDR1 and CDR2 from the germline V gene are MDHEN and SYDVKM. V was pared by 6 bases and J by 0 bases, with 9 bases between. There are 13 residues in the CDR3. This clonotype was seen many times. The antigen remains unidentified. Time point defined: pre-sensitization, week 0. Treatment denoted: therapeutic diphenylcyclopropenone sensitization with weekly scalp DPC. Participating donors were patients with alopecia, aged 18 to 70 years, considered appropriate candidates for DPC. From the RACE reads, TCRdb called clonotypes with MiXCR, one entry per CDR3 protein. The data show more than 300,000 distinct CDR3 sequences, over 5% seen once. Findings of the study overall: A positive correlation with patch test score was shown by PT1 expanded TCR counts. Among expanded TCRs, significantly more large CDR3 similarity clusters formed than among controls.

The sequenced sample was whole blood, obtained in connection with sensitization to the hapten diphenylcyclopropenone (DPC). The rearrangement joins TRBV28 to TRBJ2-7; a possible D gene is TRBD2 (5 bases). The clonotype comes from a woman aged 18 to 35 with alopecia areata. Some clones in this sample may be carry-over from other donors' samples. The CDR3: CASRVGISYEQYF. The CDR3 coding sequence is TGTGCCAGCAGGGTCGGGATCTCCTACGAGCAGTACTTC. The full variable domain, completed using reference TRBV28 and TRBJ2-7, is DVKVTQSSRYLVKRTGEKVFLECVQDMDHENMFWYRQDPGLGLRLIYFSYDVKMKEKGDIPEGYSVSREKKERFSLILESASTNQTSMYLCASRVGISYEQYFGPGTRLTVT.